The clone carrying this T cell receptor (beta chain) appeared a few times. Antigen unknown. The CDR3 consists of 15 residues. Trimming left V 5 bases short and J 5 bases short, with 15 bases between. Germline V lookup: CDR1 SEHNR, CDR2 FQNEAQ (reference sequence). This sample was taken from a study of T cell repertoires in cytomegalovirus infection. Study at large: In the study, CMV epitopes included recently identified HLA-C-restricted and well-studied HLA-B-restricted ones. Public TCR beta signatures indicated both CMV infection and matching HLA type.

TCRdb re-derived calls from the reads in MiXCR, one entry per CDR3 protein. The table records about 150,000 distinct CDR3 sequences, over 30% of them present only once. General study findings and limits: Carriage of CMV together with the relevant HLA was identifiable through cumulative public TCR beta family frequency.

This chain links TRBV7-9 with TRBJ1-4; D is undetermined. The sequencing here drew on CD8+ T cells from cultured PBMCs, taken from culture after CMV antigen stimulation. The origin of this receptor is a human donor in good health (CMV status not recorded). Some clones in this sample may be carry-over from other donors' samples. The CDR3 DNA sequence: TGTGCCAGCAGCCCTTCCGGAGGGATCAATGAAAAACTGTTTTTT. Amino acid sequence: CASSPSGGINEKLFF.